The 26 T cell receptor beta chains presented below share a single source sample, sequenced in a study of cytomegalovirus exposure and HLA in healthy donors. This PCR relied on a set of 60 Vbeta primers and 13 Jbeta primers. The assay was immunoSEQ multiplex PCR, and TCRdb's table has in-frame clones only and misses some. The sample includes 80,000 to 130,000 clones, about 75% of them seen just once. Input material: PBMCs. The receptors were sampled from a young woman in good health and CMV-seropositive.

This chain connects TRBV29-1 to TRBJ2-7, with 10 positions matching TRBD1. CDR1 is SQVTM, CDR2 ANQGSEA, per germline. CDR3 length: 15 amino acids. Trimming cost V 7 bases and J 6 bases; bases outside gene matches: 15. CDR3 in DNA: TGCAGCGCCAAAGGGGCCGACAGGGGGCGATTCGAGCAGTACTTC. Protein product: CSAKGADRGRFEQYF.

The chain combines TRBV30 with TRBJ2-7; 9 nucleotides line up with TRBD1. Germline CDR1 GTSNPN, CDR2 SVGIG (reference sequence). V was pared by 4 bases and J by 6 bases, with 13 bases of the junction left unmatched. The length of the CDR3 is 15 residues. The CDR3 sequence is CAWKPLSGTGFEQYF. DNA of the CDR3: TGTGCCTGGAAGCCTCTCTCCGGGACAGGGTTCGAGCAGTACTTC.

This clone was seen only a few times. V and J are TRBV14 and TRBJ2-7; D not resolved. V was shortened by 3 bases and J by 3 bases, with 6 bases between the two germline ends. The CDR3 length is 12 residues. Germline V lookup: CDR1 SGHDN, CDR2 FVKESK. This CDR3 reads CASSQSGYEQYF. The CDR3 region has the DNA TGTGCCAGCAGCCAGAGTGGCTACGAGCAGTACTTC.

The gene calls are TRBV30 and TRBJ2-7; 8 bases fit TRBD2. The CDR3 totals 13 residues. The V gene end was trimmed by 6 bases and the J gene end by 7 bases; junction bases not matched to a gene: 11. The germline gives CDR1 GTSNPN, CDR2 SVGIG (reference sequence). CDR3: CACSAGVSDEQYF. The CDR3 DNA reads TGTGCCTGCTCAGCGGGAGTTTCTGATGAGCAGTACTTC.

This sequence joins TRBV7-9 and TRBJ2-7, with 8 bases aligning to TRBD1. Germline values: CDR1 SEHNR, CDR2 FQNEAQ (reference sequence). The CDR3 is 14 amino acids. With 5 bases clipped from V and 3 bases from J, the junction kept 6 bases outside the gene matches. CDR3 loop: CASSKWDRFYEQYF. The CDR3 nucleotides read TGTGCCAGCAGCAAATGGGACAGGTTCTACGAGCAGTACTTC.

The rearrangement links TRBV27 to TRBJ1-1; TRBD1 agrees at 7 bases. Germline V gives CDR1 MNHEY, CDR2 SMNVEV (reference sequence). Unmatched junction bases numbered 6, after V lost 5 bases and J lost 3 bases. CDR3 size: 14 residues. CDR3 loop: CASSPPGGYTEAFF. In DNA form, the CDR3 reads TGTGCCAGCAGTCCCCCAGGGGGTTACACTGAAGCTTTCTTT.

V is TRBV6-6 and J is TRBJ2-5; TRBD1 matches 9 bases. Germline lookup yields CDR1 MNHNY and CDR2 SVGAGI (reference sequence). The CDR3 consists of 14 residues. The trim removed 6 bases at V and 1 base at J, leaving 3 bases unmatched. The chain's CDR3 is CASRLGQGQETQYF. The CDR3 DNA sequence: TGTGCCAGCAGATTGGGACAGGGCCAAGAGACCCAGTACTTC.

The CDR3 here is CASSLAQTYRGYEQYF. The CDR3 DNA reads TGTGCCAGCAGCTTAGCCCAAACATACCGGGGGTACGAGCAGTACTTC. The chain employs TRBV7-3 and TRBJ2-7, with D possibly being TRBD2 (6 bases). Trimming cost V 2 bases and J 4 bases, with 18 bases left between them. Germline CDR1 and CDR2: SGHTA and FQGTGA. CDR3 length equals 16 residues.

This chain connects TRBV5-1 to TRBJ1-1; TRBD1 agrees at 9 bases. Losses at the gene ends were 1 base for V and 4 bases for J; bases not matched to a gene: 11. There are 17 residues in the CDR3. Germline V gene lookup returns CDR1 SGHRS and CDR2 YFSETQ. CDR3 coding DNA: TGCGCCAGCAGCTTGAATGTACCCGGGACAGGGTTCACTGAAGCTTTCTTT. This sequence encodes CASSLNVPGTGFTEAFF. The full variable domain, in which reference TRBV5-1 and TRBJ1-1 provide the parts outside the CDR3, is KAGVTQTPRYLIKTRGQQVTLSCSPISGHRSVSWYQQTPGQGLQFLFEYFSETQRNKGNFPGRFSGRQFSNSRSEMNVSTLELGDSALYLCASSLNVPGTGFTEAFFGQGTRLTVV.

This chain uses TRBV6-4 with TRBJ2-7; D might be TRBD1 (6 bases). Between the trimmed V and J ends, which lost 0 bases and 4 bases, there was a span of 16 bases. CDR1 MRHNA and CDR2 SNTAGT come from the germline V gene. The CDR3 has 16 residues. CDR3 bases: TGTGCCAGCAGTGACTCTAACAGGGAACTAAGGTACGAGCAGTACTTC. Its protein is CASSDSNRELRYEQYF.

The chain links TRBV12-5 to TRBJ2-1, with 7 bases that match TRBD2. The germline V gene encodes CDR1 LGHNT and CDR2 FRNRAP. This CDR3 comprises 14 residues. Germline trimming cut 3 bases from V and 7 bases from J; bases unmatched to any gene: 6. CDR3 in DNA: TGTGCTAGTGGTTTAGGCGGGAGTCTTAATGAGCAGTTCTTC. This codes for CASGLGGSLNEQFF.

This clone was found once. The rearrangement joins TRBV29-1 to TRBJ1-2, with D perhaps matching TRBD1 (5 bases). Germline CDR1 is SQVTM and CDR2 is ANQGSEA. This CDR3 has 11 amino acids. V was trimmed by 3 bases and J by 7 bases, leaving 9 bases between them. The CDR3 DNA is TGCAGCGTTGACCAGGGTGGTGGCTACACCTTC. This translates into CSVDQGGGYTF.

The DNA of the CDR3 is TGTGCCAGCAGCGAGGGTGCTGGGGCCAACGTCCTGACTTTC. This translates into CASSEGAGANVLTF. The V gene is TRBV6-4, the J gene TRBJ2-6; weak D call: TRBD2 (5 bases). This CDR3 has 14 amino acids. Trimming shortened V by 6 bases and J by 2 bases, and 8 bases separated the two germline ends. The germline V gene encodes CDR1 MRHNA and CDR2 SNTAGT.

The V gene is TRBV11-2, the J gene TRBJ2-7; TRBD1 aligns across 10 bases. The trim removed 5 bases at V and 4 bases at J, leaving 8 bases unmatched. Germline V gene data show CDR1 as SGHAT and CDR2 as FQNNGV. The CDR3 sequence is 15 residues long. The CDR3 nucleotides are TGTGCCAGCAGCCTTTCCGGGACAGGGGCGTACGAGCAGTACTTC. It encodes CASSLSGTGAYEQYF.

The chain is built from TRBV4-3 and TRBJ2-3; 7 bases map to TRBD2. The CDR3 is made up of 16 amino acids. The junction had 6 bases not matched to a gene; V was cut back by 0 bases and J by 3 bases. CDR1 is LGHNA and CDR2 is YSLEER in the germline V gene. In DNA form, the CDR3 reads TGCGCCAGCAGCCAAGATTTCGCGGGAGAAACAGATACGCAGTATTTT. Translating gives CASSQDFAGETDTQYF.

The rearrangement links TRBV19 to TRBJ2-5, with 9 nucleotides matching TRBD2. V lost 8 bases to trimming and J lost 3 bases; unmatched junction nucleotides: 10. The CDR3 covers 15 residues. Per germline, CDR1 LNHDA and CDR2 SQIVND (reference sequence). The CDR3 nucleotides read TGTGCCAGTGGGCCCCATAGCGGGAGAGAAGAGACCCAGTACTTC. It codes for CASGPHSGREETQYF. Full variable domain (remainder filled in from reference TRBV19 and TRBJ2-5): DGGITQSPKYLFRKEGQNVTLSCEQNLNHDAMYWYRQDPGQGLRLIYYSQIVNDFQKGDIAEGYSVSREKKESFPLTVTSAQKNPTAFYLCASGPHSGREETQYFGPGTRLLVL.

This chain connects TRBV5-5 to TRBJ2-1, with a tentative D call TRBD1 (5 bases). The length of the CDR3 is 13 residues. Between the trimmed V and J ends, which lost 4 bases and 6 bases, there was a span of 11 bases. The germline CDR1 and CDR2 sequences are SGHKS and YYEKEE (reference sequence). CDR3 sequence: CASSAGPVNEQFF. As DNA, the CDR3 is TGTGCCAGCAGCGCAGGGCCGGTCAATGAGCAGTTCTTC.

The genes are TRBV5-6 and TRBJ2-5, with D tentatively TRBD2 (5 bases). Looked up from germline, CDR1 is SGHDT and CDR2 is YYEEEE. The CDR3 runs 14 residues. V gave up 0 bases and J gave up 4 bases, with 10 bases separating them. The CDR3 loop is CASSLVSAAETQYF. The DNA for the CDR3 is TGTGCCAGCAGCTTGGTTAGCGCGGCAGAGACCCAGTACTTC.

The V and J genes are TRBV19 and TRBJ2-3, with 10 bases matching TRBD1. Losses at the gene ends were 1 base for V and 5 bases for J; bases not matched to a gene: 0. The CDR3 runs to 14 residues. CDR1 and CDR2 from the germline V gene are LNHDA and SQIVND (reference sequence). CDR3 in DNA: TGTGCCAGTAGTATAGGGGACAGGGGAGATACGCAGTATTTT. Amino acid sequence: CASSIGDRGDTQYF.

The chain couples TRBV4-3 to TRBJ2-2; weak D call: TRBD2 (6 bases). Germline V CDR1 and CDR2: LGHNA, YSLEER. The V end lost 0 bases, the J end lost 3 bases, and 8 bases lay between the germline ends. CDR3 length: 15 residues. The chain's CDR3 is CASSQDGEDTGELFF. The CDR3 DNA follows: TGCGCCAGCAGCCAAGATGGGGAGGACACCGGGGAGCTGTTTTTT.

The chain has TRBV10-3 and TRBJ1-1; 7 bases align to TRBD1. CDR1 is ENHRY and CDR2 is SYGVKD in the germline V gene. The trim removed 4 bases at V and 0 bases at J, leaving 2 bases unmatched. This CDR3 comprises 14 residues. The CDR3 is CAISAQGLNTEAFF. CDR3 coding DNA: TGTGCCATCAGTGCACAGGGGTTGAACACTGAAGCTTTCTTT.

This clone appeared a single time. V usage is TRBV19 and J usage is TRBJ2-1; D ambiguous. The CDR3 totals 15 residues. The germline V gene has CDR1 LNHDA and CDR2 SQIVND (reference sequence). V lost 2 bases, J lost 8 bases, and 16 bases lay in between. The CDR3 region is CASSILGRRLDEQFF. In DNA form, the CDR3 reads TGTGCCAGTAGTATATTGGGCCGAAGATTGGATGAGCAGTTCTTC.

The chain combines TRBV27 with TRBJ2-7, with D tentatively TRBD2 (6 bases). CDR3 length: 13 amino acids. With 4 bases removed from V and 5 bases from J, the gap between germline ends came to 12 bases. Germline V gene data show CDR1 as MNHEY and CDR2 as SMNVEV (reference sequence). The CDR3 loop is CASSSSLANEQYF. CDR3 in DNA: TGTGCCAGCAGTTCCTCACTAGCAAACGAGCAGTACTTC.

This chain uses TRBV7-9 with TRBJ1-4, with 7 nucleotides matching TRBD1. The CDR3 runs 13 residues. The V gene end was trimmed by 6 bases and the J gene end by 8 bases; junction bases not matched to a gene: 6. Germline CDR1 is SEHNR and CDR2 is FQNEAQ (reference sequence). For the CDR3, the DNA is TGTGCCAGCAGTCCCGGGGACAGAGAAAAACTGTTTTTT. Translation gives CASSPGDREKLFF. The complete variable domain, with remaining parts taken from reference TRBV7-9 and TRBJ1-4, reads DTGVSQNPRHKITKRGQNVTFRCDPISEHNRLYWYRQTLGQGPEFLTYFQNEAQLEKSRLLSDRFSAERPKGSFSTLEIQRTEQGDSAMYLCASSPGDREKLFFGSGTQLSVL.

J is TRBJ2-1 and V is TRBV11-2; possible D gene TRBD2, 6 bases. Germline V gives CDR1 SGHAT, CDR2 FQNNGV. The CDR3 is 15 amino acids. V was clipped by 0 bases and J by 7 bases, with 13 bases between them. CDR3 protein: CASSLEGLRGNEQFF. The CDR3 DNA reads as TGTGCCAGCAGCTTAGAGGGGTTACGGGGGAATGAGCAGTTCTTC.

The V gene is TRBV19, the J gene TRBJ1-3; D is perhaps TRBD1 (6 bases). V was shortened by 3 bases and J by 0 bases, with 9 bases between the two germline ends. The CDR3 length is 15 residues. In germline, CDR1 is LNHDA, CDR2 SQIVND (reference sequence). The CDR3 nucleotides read TGTGCCAGTAGTATTGAGGACAGCTCTGGAAACACCATATATTTT. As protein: CASSIEDSSGNTIYF.